This TCR beta chain came from a study of CD8 T cells in Susac syndrome. Reverse transcription of about 0.5 to 1 ug RNA used random hexamers. TCRdb itself ran the immunoSEQ multiplex PCR reads through MiXCR, one entry per CDR3 protein. The sample contains around 130,000 distinct CDR3 sequences, 75% to 90% of which appear only once. The CDR3 totals 18 residues. Germline assignment: CDR1 KGHSH and CDR2 LQKENI. Between the trimmed V and J ends, which lost 3 bases and 5 bases, there was a span of 23 bases. The chain has TRBV18 and TRBJ2-1; unclear D gene. The sequencing sample was made of CD8+ T cells from PBMCs. The receptor comes from a human donor with multiple sclerosis. The CDR3 DNA reads as TGTGCCAGCTCACCGACACGAGGTTTGGCCCTTTACCACAATGAGCAGTTCTTC. Translated, it gives CASSPTRGLALYHNEQFF. The variable domain in full, with the rest retrieved from reference TRBV18 and TRBJ2-1, is NAGVMQNPRHLVRRRGQEARLRCSPMKGHSHVYWYRQLPEEGLKFMVYLQKENIIDESGMPKERFSAEFPKEGPSILRIQQVVRGDSAAYFCASSPTRGLALYHNEQFFGPGTRLTVL.